Shown below are 6 T cell receptor beta chains from a single sample sequenced in a study of blood T cell repertoires in COVID-19. Sequenced by immunoSEQ multiplex PCR; TCRdb stores in-frame clones only, minus some. The sample shows 80,000 to 100,000 clones, about 85% of them seen only once. The sequencing sample was made of peripheral blood. The receptors derive from a man aged 60 to 69 with acute or convalescent COVID-19.

This rearrangement joins TRBV9 to TRBJ1-4; 8 nucleotides match TRBD1. Trimming removed 0 bases from V and 8 bases from J; junction bases left unmatched: 9. The CDR3 is made up of 16 amino acids. The germline CDR1 and CDR2 sequences are SGDLS and YYNGEE. Here the CDR3 DNA reads TGTGCCAGCAGCGTAGGGGAACAGGGGGGGAGAGAAAAACTGTTTTTT. It codes for CASSVGEQGGREKLFF.

The chain is built from TRBV10-3 and TRBJ2-3; D possibly corresponds to TRBD1 (5 bases). This CDR3 has 14 amino acids. Germline CDR1 reads ENHRY; CDR2 reads SYGVKD. Trimming took off 2 bases at V and 7 bases at J, with 13 bases between the two ends. The CDR3 coding sequence is TGTGCCATCAGTGAGGCCGACAGCCCAAATACGCAGTATTTT. Its translation is CAISEADSPNTQYF.

V gene TRBV6-5 combines with J gene TRBJ2-5; D possibly corresponds to TRBD1 (6 bases). The V end was cut by 6 bases, the J end by 5 bases, with 16 bases between. CDR3 length equals 14 residues. Germline loops: CDR1 MNHEY, CDR2 SVGAGI. The CDR3 nucleotides are TGTGCCAGCAGCACGGGACAATTGCTGGAGACCCAGTACTTC. It translates to CASSTGQLLETQYF.

The rearrangement joins TRBV11-2 to TRBJ2-7, with 11 bases matching TRBD2. This CDR3 has 15 amino acids. Germline V gene data show CDR1 as SGHAT and CDR2 as FQNNGV. V dropped 6 bases and J dropped 6; count of bases not matched to a gene: 10. The CDR3 DNA sequence: TGTGCCAGCAGTCCAAGGACTAGCGGGCTATCCGAGCAGTACTTC. It is translated as CASSPRTSGLSEQYF.

This rearrangement joins TRBV7-8 to TRBJ1-1; TRBD1 is a possible D gene (5 bases). Germline V gives CDR1 SGHVS, CDR2 FQNEAQ. CDR3 size: 11 residues. Trimming took off 8 bases at V and 8 bases at J, with 12 bases between the two ends. The CDR3 is CASGIDREAFF. The CDR3 DNA is TGTGCCAGCGGAATTGACAGAGAAGCTTTCTTT.

In DNA form, the CDR3 reads TGTGCCAGCTCACCCACGAGCGGTGTCGGGTCCTACGAGCAGTACTTC. This translates into CASSPTSGVGSYEQYF. The rearrangement joins TRBV18 to TRBJ2-7, with D possibly TRBD2 on 5 matching bases. The V and J ends lost 3 bases and 1 base respectively, with 16 bases between them. This CDR3 region has 16 residues. From germline, CDR1 is KGHSH and CDR2 LQKENI.